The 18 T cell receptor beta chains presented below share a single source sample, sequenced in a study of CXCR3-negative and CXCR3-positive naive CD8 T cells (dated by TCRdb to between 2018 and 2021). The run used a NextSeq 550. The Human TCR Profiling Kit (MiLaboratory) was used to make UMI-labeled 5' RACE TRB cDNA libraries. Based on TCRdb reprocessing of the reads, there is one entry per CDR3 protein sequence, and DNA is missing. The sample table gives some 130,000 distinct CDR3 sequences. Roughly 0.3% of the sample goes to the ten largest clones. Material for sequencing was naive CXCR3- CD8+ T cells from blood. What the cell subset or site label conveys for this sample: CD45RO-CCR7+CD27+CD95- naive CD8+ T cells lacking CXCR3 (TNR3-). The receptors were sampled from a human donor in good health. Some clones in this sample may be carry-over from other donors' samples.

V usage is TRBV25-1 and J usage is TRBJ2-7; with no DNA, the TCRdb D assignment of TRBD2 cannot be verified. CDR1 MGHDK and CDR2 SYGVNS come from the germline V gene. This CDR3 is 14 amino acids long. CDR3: CASCGTSFSYEQYF.

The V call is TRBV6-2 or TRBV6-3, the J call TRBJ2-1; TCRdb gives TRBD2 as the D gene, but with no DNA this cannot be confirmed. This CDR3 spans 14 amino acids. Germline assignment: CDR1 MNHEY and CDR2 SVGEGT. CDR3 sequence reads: CASSYGSATSGEFF.

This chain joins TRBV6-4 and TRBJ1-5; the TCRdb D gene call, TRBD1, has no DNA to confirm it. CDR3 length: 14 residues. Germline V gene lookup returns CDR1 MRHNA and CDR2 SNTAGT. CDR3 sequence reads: CASIWTGGVQPQHF.

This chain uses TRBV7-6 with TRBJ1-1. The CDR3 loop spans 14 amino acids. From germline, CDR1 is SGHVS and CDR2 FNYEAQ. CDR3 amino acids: CASSLRFGNTEAFF.

CDR3 sequence reads: CASSFPEDRGLTEAFF. V and J are TRBV7-9 and TRBJ1-1; TCRdb returns TRBD1, unconfirmable since there is no DNA. Looked up from germline, CDR1 is SEHNR and CDR2 is FQNEAQ (reference sequence). This CDR3 spans 16 amino acids.

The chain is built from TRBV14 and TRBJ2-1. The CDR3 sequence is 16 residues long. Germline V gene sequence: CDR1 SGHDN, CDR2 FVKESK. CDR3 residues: CASSQADTYSYNEQFF.

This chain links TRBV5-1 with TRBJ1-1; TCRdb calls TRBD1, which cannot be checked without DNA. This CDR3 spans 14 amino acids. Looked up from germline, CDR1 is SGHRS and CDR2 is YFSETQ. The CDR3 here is CASRLWTANTEAFF.

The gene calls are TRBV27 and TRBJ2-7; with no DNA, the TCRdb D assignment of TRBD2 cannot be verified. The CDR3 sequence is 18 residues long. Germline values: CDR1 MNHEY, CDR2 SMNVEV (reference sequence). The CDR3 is CASYIGTSGRFTRYEQYF.

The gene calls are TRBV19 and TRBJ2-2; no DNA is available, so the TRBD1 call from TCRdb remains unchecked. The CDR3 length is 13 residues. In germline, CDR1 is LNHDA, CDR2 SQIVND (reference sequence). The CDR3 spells CASSDLYTGELFF.

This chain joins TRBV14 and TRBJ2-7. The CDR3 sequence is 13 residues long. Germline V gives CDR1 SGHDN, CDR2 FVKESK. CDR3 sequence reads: CASSGVLYYEQYF.

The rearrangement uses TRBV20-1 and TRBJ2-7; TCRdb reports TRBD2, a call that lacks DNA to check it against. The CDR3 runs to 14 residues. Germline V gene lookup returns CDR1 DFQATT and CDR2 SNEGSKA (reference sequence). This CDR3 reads CSARGGTSGYEQYF.

CDR3 residues: CASSLSRGAGANVLTF. The chain is built from TRBV28 and TRBJ2-6. Looked up from germline, CDR1 is MDHEN and CDR2 is SYDVKM. This CDR3 region has 16 residues.

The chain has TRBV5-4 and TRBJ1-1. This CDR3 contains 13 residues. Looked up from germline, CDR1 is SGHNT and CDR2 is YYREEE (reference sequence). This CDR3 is CASSPRSNTEAFF.

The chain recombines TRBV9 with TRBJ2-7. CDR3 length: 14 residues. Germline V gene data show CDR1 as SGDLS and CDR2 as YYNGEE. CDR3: CASSVATDTYEQYF.

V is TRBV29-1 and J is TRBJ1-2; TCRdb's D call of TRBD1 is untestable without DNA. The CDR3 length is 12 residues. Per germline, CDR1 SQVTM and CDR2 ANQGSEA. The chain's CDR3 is CSVSGVVYGYTF.

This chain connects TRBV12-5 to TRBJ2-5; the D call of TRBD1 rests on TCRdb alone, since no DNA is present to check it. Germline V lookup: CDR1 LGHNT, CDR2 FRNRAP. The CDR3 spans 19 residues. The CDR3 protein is CASGFTRLAAPGSVETQYF.

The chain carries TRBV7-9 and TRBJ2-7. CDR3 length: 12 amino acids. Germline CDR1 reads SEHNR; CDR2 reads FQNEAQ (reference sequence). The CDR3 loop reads CASSGIEYEQYF.

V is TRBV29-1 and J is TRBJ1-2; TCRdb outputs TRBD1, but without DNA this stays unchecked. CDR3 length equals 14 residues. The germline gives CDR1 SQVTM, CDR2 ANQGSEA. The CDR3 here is CSAPEEGVNYGYTF.